This T cell receptor beta chain derives from a study of spatial heterogeneity in lung cancer. This clonotype was detected a few times. In TCRdb, the 5' RACE reads were re-called with MiXCR into one record per CDR3 protein. The data show roughly 23,000 distinct CDR3 sequences, less than 5.5% seen once. This sample's time point: sample taken at primary tumor resection. The study sequenced unsorted whole RNA from tumor, nontumor lung or frozen PBMC. Material: PBMCs, obtained at surgery. The source is a male donor with early-stage non-small cell lung cancer.

CDR3 DNA: TGTGCCAGCAGTTCCCCGGCCCCGCTTGGAAACATTCAGTACTTC. Translated: CASSSPAPLGNIQYF. The V gene is TRBV12-3 or TRBV12-4, the J gene TRBJ2-4; D is undetermined. V lost 4 bases and J lost 6, with 16 bases in between. The CDR3 consists of 15 residues.